A selection of T cell receptor beta chains follows, all from one sample in a study of cytomegalovirus exposure and HLA in healthy donors. The assay was immunoSEQ multiplex PCR, and TCRdb's table has in-frame clones only and misses some. The sample lists 100,000 or so clones; approximately 70% were seen once. The sample consisted of PBMCs. These receptors originate from a man between 25 and 39 years old in good health and CMV-seronegative. Both conserved end residues are part of each CDR3. A D gene is named only where the DNA matches it firmly. Size is stated for part of the rows, as once, few or many counts, or as a class when the clone is expanded.

TRBJ2-3	TRBD2	TRBV2	.	CASRLAGTGGADTQYF	TGTGCCAGCAGGCTAGCGGGAACCGGTGGGGCAGATACGCAGTATTTT
TRBJ1-2	.	TRBV6-1	.	CASSEALNQVYGYTF	TGTGCCAGCAGTGAAGCCCTCAACCAGGTCTATGGCTACACCTTC
TRBJ2-7	.	TRBV30	.	CAWSKVGKTYEQYF	TGTGCCTGGTCTAAGGTCGGGAAAACCTACGAGCAGTACTTC
TRBJ2-2	.	TRBV9	.	CASSVASFEGGELFF	TGTGCCAGCAGCGTAGCGTCTTTTGAGGGCGGGGAGCTGTTTTTT
TRBJ1-1	.	TRBV2	few	CASSGGRGNTEAFF	TGTGCCAGCAGTGGGGGCAGGGGGAACACTGAAGCTTTCTTT
TRBJ1-3	.	TRBV28	.	CASSSLTLRGITGNTIYF	TGTGCCAGCAGTTCTCTTACTCTCAGGGGTATAACTGGAAACACCATATATTTT
TRBJ2-6	.	TRBV6-5	few	CASSLGTLGANVLTF	TGTGCCAGCAGCCTAGGAACACTGGGGGCCAACGTCCTGACTTTC
TRBJ1-1	TRBD1	TRBV4-3	.	CASSDRGAEAFF	TGCGCCAGCTCCGACAGGGGAGCTGAAGCTTTCTTT
TRBJ2-6	TRBD1	TRBV5-1	.	CASSLYRGQVSGANVLTF	TGCGCCAGCAGCTTATACAGGGGGCAAGTGTCTGGGGCCAACGTCCTGACTTTC
TRBJ1-1	TRBD1	TRBV18	.	CASSSDRGTEAFF	TGTGCCAGCTCCTCTGACAGGGGAACTGAAGCTTTCTTT
TRBJ2-7	.	TRBV27	few	CASARRGSRYEQYF	TGTGCCAGCGCAAGGAGGGGCAGCCGCTACGAGCAGTACTTC
TRBJ2-2	.	TRBV7-9	.	CASSATSTGELFF	TGTGCCAGCAGCGCAACTAGCACCGGGGAGCTGTTTTTT
TRBJ1-2	.	TRBV7-2	few	CASSFVRPSLSFYGYTF	TGTGCCAGCAGCTTTGTCCGTCCGAGCCTTTCCTTCTATGGCTACACCTTC
TRBJ2-7	TRBD1	TRBV6-5	few	CASSYRQGYEQYF	TGTGCCAGCAGTTACCGACAGGGCTACGAGCAGTACTTC
TRBJ1-1	.	TRBV30	.	CAWSPHPGTEAFF	TGTGCCTGGAGCCCTCATCCGGGGACTGAAGCTTTCTTT
TRBJ2-5	TRBD1	TRBV5-1	few	CATRDRGQETQYF	TGCGCCACCCGGGACAGGGGGCAAGAGACCCAGTACTTC
TRBJ2-7	TRBD1	TRBV6-5	.	CASSTTGLPYEQYF	TGTGCCAGCAGTACGACAGGGTTACCCTACGAGCAGTACTTC
TRBJ2-3	TRBD2	TRBV5-4	once	CASSLVTSGRGDTQYF	TGTGCCAGCAGCTTGGTGACTAGCGGGAGGGGGGATACGCAGTATTTT
TRBJ2-2	TRBD2	TRBV5-1	.	CASSSGWSGGEDGELFF	TGCGCCAGCAGCTCGGGTTGGTCGGGAGGTGAGGACGGGGAGCTGTTTTTT
TRBJ1-1	.	TRBV6-1	few	CASSPPGGWNTEAFF	TGTGCCAGCAGTCCCCCGGGGGGGTGGAACACTGAAGCTTTCTTT
TRBJ2-3	.	TRBV28	.	CASSFQGRGYTDTQYF	TGTGCCAGCAGTTTCCAGGGCAGGGGATACACAGATACGCAGTATTTT
TRBJ2-7	.	TRBV9	.	CASSPLNSALSYEQYF	TGTGCCAGCAGCCCTCTCAATTCTGCACTCTCCTACGAGCAGTACTTC
TRBJ2-7	TRBD1	TRBV5-1	.	CASSLRQGTYEQYF	TGCGCCAGCAGCCTCCGACAGGGGACCTACGAGCAGTACTTC
TRBJ2-4	.	TRBV5-1	few	CASSPETGTSLLAKNIQYF	TGCGCCAGCAGCCCCGAAACAGGGACATCCCTTCTAGCCAAAAACATTCAGTACTTC
TRBJ2-5	.	TRBV28	.	CASSFRQPKETQYF	TGTGCCAGCAGTTTTAGACAGCCTAAAGAGACCCAGTACTTC
TRBJ2-1	TRBD2	TRBV7-3	many	CASSRDRGGGDNEQFF	TGTGCCAGCAGCCGGGACCGCGGGGGGGGTGACAATGAGCAGTTCTTC
TRBJ1-1	.	TRBV4-2	.	CASSQSLSGEAFF	TGTGCCAGCAGCCAGTCGCTGAGTGGTGAAGCTTTCTTT
TRBJ2-1	.	TRBV27	.	CASSFPNNEQFF	TGTGCCAGCAGTTTTCCCAATAATGAGCAGTTCTTC
TRBJ2-1	TRBD2	TRBV10-2	few	CASSEAGGRNEQFF	TGCGCCAGCAGTGAAGCGGGAGGCCGTAATGAGCAGTTCTTC
TRBJ1-5	TRBD1	TRBV30	.	CAWSGQGKRPQHF	TGTGCCTGGAGTGGACAGGGGAAGAGGCCCCAGCATTTT
TRBJ2-5	TRBD2	TRBV7-6	.	CASGYLWTSGIQETQYF	TGTGCCAGCGGATACTTGTGGACTAGCGGGATCCAAGAGACCCAGTACTTC
TRBJ2-1	TRBD1	TRBV19	.	CASRGQGAYNEQFF	TGTGCCAGTAGGGGACAGGGTGCCTACAATGAGCAGTTCTTC
TRBJ1-6	.	TRBV7-2	.	CASSLVGAGDSPLHF	TGTGCCAGCAGCTTAGTGGGGGCGGGTGATTCACCCCTCCACTTT
TRBJ2-1	TRBD1	TRBV30	.	CAWNVVFGTGGFGNEQFF	TGTGCCTGGAATGTCGTGTTCGGGACAGGGGGCTTTGGGAATGAGCAGTTCTTC
TRBJ2-1	TRBD2	TRBV30	few	CAWRGLAGTSYNEQFF	TGTGCCTGGAGAGGACTAGCGGGGACCTCCTACAATGAGCAGTTCTTC